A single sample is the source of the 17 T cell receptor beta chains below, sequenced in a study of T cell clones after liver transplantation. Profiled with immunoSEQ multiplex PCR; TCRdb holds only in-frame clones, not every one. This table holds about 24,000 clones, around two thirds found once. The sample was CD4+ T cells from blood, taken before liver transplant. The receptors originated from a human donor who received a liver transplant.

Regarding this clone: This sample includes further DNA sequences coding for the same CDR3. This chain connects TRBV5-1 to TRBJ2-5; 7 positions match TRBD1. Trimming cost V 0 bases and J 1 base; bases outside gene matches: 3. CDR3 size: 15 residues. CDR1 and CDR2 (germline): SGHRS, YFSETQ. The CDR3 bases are TGCGCCAGCAGCTTGGGCCGGACAGGCCAAGAGACCCAGTACTTC. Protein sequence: CASSLGRTGQETQYF.

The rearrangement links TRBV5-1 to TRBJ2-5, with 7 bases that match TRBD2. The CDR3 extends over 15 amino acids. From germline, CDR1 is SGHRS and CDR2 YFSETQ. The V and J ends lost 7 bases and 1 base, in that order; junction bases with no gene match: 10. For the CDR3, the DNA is TGCGCCAGCCGGCTGTGGAGCGGGGTCCAAGAGACCCAGTACTTC. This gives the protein CASRLWSGVQETQYF. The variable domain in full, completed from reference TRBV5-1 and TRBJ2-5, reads KAGVTQTPRYLIKTRGQQVTLSCSPISGHRSVSWYQQTPGQGLQFLFEYFSETQRNKGNFPGRFSGRQFSNSRSEMNVSTLELGDSALYLCASRLWSGVQETQYFGPGTRLLVL.

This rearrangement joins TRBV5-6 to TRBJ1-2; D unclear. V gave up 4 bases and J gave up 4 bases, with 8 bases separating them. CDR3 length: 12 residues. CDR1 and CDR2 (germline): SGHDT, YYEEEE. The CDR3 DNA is TGTGCCAGCAGCACGAAGACCTATGGCTACACCTTC. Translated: CASSTKTYGYTF.

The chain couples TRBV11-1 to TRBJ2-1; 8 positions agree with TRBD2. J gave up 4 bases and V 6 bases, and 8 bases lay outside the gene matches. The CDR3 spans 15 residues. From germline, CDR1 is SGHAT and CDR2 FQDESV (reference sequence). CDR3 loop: CASSLGGGLYNEQFF. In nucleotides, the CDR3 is TGTGCCAGCAGTCTCGGGGGGGGCTTGTACAATGAGCAGTTCTTC.

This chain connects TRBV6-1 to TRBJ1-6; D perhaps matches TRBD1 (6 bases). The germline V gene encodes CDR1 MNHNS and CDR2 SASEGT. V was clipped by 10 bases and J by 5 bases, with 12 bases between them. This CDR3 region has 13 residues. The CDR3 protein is CATEGGNNSPLHF. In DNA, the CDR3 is TGTGCCACCGAGGGGGGGAATAATTCACCCCTCCACTTT.

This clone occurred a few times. CDR3 protein: CASTLLSVGGDTEAFF. The CDR3 coding sequence is TGTGCCAGCACCCTGTTAAGTGTGGGGGGTGACACTGAAGCTTTCTTT. The rearrangement uses TRBV7-8 and TRBJ1-1; D may be TRBD1 (5 bases). From germline, CDR1 is SGHVS and CDR2 FQNEAQ. There are 16 residues in the CDR3. V dropped 7 bases and J dropped 3 bases, with 21 bases sitting between them. The full variable domain, its missing parts supplied by reference TRBV7-8 and TRBJ1-1, is GAGVSQSPRYKVAKRGQDVALRCDPISGHVSLFWYQQALGQGPEFLTYFQNEAQLDKSGLPSDRFFAERPEGSVSTLKIQRTQQEDSAVYLCASTLLSVGGDTEAFFGQGTRLTVV.

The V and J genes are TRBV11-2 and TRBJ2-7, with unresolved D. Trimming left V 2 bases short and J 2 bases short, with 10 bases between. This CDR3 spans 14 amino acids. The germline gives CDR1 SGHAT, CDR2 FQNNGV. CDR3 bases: TGTGCCAGCAGCTTAAATCAGAAGCCCTACGAGCAGTACTTC. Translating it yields CASSLNQKPYEQYF.

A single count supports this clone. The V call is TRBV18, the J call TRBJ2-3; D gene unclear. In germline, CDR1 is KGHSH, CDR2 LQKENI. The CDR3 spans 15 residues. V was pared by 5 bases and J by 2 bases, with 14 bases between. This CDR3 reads CASSTRGTNTDTQYF. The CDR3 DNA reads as TGTGCCAGCTCAACACGTGGCACGAACACAGATACGCAGTATTTT.

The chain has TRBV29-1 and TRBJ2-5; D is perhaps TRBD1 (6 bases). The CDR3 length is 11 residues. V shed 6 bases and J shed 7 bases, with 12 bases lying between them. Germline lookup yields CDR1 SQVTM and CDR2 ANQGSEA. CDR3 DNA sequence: TGCAGCGTAGAACAGGGTGGGACCCAGTACTTC. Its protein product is CSVEQGGTQYF. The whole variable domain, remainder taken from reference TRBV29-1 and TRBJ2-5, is SAVISQKPSRDICQRGTSLTIQCQVDSQVTMMFWYRQQPGQSLTLIATANQGSEATYESGFVIDKFPISRPNLTFSTLTVSNMSPEDSSIYLCSVEQGGTQYFGPGTRLLVL.

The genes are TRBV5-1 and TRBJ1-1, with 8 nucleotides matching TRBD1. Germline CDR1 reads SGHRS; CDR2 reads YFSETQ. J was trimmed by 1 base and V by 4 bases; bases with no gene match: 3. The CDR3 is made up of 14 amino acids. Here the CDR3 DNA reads TGCGCCAGCAGCACTGGACAGGGGAACACTGAAGCTTTCTTT. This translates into CASSTGQGNTEAFF.

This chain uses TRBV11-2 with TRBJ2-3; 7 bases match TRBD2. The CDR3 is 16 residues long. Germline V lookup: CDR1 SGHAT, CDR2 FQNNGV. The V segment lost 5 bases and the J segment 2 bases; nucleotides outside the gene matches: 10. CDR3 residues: CASSPRGSFNTDTQYF. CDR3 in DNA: TGTGCCAGCAGCCCGCGGGGGTCCTTTAACACAGATACGCAGTATTTT.

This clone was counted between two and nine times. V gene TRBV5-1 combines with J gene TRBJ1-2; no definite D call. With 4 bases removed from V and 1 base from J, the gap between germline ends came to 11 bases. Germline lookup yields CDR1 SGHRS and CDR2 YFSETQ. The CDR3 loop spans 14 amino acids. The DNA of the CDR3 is TGCGCCAGCAGCGAGGACGGTAATAACTATGGCTACACCTTC. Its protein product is CASSEDGNNYGYTF.

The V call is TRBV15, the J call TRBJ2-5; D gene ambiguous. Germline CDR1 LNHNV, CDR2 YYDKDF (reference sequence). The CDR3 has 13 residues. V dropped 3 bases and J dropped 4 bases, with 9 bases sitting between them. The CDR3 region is CATSRAITETQYF. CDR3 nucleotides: TGTGCCACCAGCAGGGCAATTACAGAGACCCAGTACTTC.

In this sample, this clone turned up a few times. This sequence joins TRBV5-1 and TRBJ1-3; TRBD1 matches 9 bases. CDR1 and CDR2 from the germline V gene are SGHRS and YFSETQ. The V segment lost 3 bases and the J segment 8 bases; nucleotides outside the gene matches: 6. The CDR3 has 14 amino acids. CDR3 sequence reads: CASSSGQGRDTIYF. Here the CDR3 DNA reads TGCGCCAGCAGCTCGGGACAGGGTCGGGACACCATATATTTT.

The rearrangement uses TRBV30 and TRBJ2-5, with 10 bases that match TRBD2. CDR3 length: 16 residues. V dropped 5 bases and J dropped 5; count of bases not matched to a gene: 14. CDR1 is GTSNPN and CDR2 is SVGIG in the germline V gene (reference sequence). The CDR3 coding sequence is TGTGCCTGGTCGCCCGGGACTAGCGTTTTCGGGGAGACCCAGTACTTC. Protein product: CAWSPGTSVFGETQYF.

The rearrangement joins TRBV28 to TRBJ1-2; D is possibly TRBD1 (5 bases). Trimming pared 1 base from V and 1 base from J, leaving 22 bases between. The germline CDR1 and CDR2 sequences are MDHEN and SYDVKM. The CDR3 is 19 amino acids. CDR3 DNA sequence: TGTGCCAGCAGTTTATCGGGTGCCGGGGGGGGAATAAATAACTATGGCTACACCTTC. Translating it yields CASSLSGAGGGINNYGYTF.

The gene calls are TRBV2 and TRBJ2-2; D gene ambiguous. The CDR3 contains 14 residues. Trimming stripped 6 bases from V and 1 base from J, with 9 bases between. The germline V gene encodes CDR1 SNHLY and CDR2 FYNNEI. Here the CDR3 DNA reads TGTGCCAGCAGCCCCGCGCAGAACACCGGGGAGCTGTTTTTT. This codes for CASSPAQNTGELFF.